The 18 T cell receptor beta chains below come from one sample, sequenced in a study of Ad26.COV2.S vaccination and SARS-CoV-2 variants. Some clones are missing from TCRdb's copy, which holds only in-frame ones; the method was immunoSEQ multiplex PCR. The sample holds approximately 400,000 clones, under 90% seen once. The treatment is: 15 to 20 received Ad26.COV2.S at low or high dose, single or two shots; 5 received placebo; per-sample allocation not given. Each sample was drawn 63 days after the first injection (of vaccine or placebo). The input for sequencing was peripheral blood, taken in a trial of Ad26.COV2.S vaccine versus placebo. The receptor source for this set is a person between 18 and 59 years old who received the Ad26.COV2.S COVID-19 vaccine or a placebo.

The rearrangement joins TRBV27 to TRBJ2-1; 7 positions match TRBD2. Germline trimming cut 2 bases from V and 8 bases from J; bases unmatched to any gene: 12. Germline V lookup: CDR1 MNHEY, CDR2 SMNVEV (reference sequence). CDR3 size: 16 residues. The CDR3 DNA sequence: TGTGCCAGCAGTTTAGTGGAGTGGGGGACTATCGATGAGCAGTTCTTC. The encoded protein is CASSLVEWGTIDEQFF.

This clone was seen only a few times. The chain couples TRBV13 to TRBJ1-2; no clear D. Trimming took off 2 bases at V and 8 bases at J, with 9 bases between the two ends. The CDR3 loop spans 12 amino acids. Germline CDR1 is PRHDT and CDR2 is FYEKMQ (reference sequence). The CDR3 sequence is CASSLRERGYTF. In DNA form, the CDR3 reads TGTGCCAGCAGCTTACGGGAGCGGGGCTACACCTTC.

The table lists this clone with a count of one. The rearrangement links TRBV5-1 to TRBJ1-2; unclear D gene. The V gene's germline CDR1 is SGHRS and CDR2 YFSETQ. V was pared by 0 bases and J by 0 bases, with 21 bases between. The CDR3 consists of 19 residues. The CDR3 here is CASSLGLRSFSSANYGYTF. CDR3 DNA sequence: TGCGCCAGCAGCTTGGGTCTTCGGAGTTTTTCCTCCGCTAACTATGGCTACACCTTC.

For the CDR3, the DNA is TGTGCCAGCAGTTTCCTGGGAGGACACACCATATATTTT. This translates into CASSFLGGHTIYF. The rearrangement links TRBV28 to TRBJ1-3; D gene uncertain. V lost 3 bases to trimming and J lost 8 bases, with 11 bases between them. This CDR3 is 13 amino acids long. CDR1 is MDHEN and CDR2 is SYDVKM in the germline V gene.

This clone was seen a few times. The gene calls are TRBV19 and TRBJ2-2, with 9 bases that match TRBD1. This CDR3 region has 15 residues. V lost 9 bases to trimming and J lost 1 base; unmatched junction nucleotides: 6. Germline V gives CDR1 LNHDA, CDR2 SQIVND (reference sequence). The DNA for the CDR3 is TGTGCCAGCCGCCCGGGACAGGGGAACACCGGGGAGCTGTTTTTT. Amino acids: CASRPGQGNTGELFF.

The J gene is TRBJ2-5, the V gene TRBV4-3; 7 bases map to TRBD2. Germline V gene lookup returns CDR1 LGHNA and CDR2 YSLEER. V lost 4 bases, J lost 1 base, and 15 bases stayed unmatched. This CDR3 comprises 18 residues. CDR3 DNA sequence: TGCGCCAGCAGCCGGCCTCTGGGGGGGAGACAGCTCCAAGAGACCCAGTACTTC. Amino acids: CASSRPLGGRQLQETQYF.

This clone was seen a single time. J is TRBJ2-5 and V is TRBV27; 8 bases are a match to TRBD1. Germline CDR1 MNHEY, CDR2 SMNVEV (reference sequence). V lost 5 bases and J lost 1; bases outside the gene matches: 6. The CDR3 covers 15 residues. CDR3 bases: TGTGCCAGCAGTACCGGGACAGGTCCCCAAGAGACCCAGTACTTC. This gives the protein CASSTGTGPQETQYF.

This clone was seen a few times. The chain is built from TRBV19 and TRBJ2-7, with TRBD1 identical over 9 bases. The J segment lost 3 bases and the V segment lost 5 bases, leaving 8 bases of the junction unmatched. This CDR3 comprises 15 residues. CDR1 and CDR2 (germline): LNHDA, SQIVND (reference sequence). CDR3 nucleotides: TGTGCCAGTAGTCCCGGGACAGGGTGGGACTACGAGCAGTACTTC. It translates to CASSPGTGWDYEQYF. Together with reference TRBV19 and TRBJ2-7, the CDR3 gives the full variable domain: DGGITQSPKYLFRKEGQNVTLSCEQNLNHDAMYWYRQDPGQGLRLIYYSQIVNDFQKGDIAEGYSVSREKKESFPLTVTSAQKNPTAFYLCASSPGTGWDYEQYFGPGTRLTVT.

For this clone: Other DNA sequences from this sample encode an identical CDR3 as well. The chain combines TRBV7-3 with TRBJ1-2; D remains unclear. Germline CDR1 and CDR2: SGHTA and FQGTGA. The CDR3 is 13 residues long. The V end was cut by 0 bases, the J end by 6 bases, with 8 bases between. The CDR3 DNA follows: TGTGCCAGCAGCTTAACCGGGAGAGATGGCTACACCTTC. This gives the protein CASSLTGRDGYTF.

V is TRBV27 and J is TRBJ1-1; D not resolved. V lost 7 bases and J 3 bases, leaving 12 bases between the germline ends. This CDR3 comprises 13 residues. Germline CDR1 and CDR2: MNHEY and SMNVEV (reference sequence). In nucleotides, the CDR3 is TGTGCCAGCAACGGCAGGAGGGACACTGAAGCTTTCTTT. This gives the protein CASNGRRDTEAFF.

This rearrangement joins TRBV12-3 or TRBV12-4 to TRBJ2-3, with D uncertain. V lost 3 bases to trimming and J lost 6 bases, with 4 bases between them. The CDR3 totals 11 residues. This CDR3 reads CASSFIDTQYF. CDR3 DNA: TGTGCCAGCAGTTTTATCGATACGCAGTATTTT.

The chain employs TRBV11-2 and TRBJ2-2, with D perhaps TRBD2 (6 bases). Trimming shortened V by 5 bases and J by 1 base, and 17 bases separated the two germline ends. This CDR3 spans 17 amino acids. Germline V gene data show CDR1 as SGHAT and CDR2 as FQNNGV. The CDR3 loop reads CASSRLWREKNTGELFF. The CDR3 bases are TGTGCCAGCAGCCGCCTTTGGCGGGAAAAGAACACCGGGGAGCTGTTTTTT.

V usage is TRBV7-8 and J usage is TRBJ2-5, with no clear D. CDR1 and CDR2 (germline): SGHVS, FQNEAQ. V shed 0 bases and J shed 5 bases, with 4 bases lying between them. The CDR3 consists of 12 residues. CDR3 nucleotides: TGTGCCAGCAGCTTAGCGAGGGAGACCCAGTACTTC. Protein: CASSLARETQYF.

This chain links TRBV4-2 with TRBJ1-4; D possibly corresponds to TRBD1 (5 bases). The germline V gene encodes CDR1 LGHNA and CDR2 YNFKEQ. Trimming removed 0 bases at V and 2 bases at J, with 13 bases between. This CDR3 is built from 17 residues. For the CDR3, the DNA is TGTGCCAGCAGCCAAGATGGGGGAATTCGGACTAATGAAAAACTGTTTTTT. As protein: CASSQDGGIRTNEKLFF.

The chain uses TRBV7-9 and TRBJ2-7; possible D gene TRBD1, 7 bases. The CDR3 sequence is 17 residues long. The V gene lost 2 bases and the J gene lost 2 bases, with 19 bases spanning the gap. Germline CDR1 and CDR2: SEHNR and FQNEAQ (reference sequence). Here the CDR3 DNA reads TGTGCCAGCAGCTTAAGTTTTGGGGGGCAGGGGGCCTACGAGCAGTACTTC. Its translation is CASSLSFGGQGAYEQYF.

This rearrangement joins TRBV12-3 or TRBV12-4 to TRBJ1-5; D unclear. The ends were cut back, 6 bases at V and 6 bases at J, with 9 bases in the middle. CDR3 length equals 12 residues. The CDR3 coding sequence is TGTGCCAGCAGCCCCCTGGCTCAGCCCCAGCATTTT. As protein: CASSPLAQPQHF.

The rearrangement joins TRBV6-1 to TRBJ1-5; D call uncertain. Trimming left V 2 bases short and J 2 bases short, with 10 bases between. CDR1 and CDR2 (germline): MNHNS, SASEGT. The CDR3 totals 15 residues. The CDR3, as DNA: TGTGCCAGCAGTGAAAGGCAGATGGGCAATCAGCCCCAGCATTTT. It codes for CASSERQMGNQPQHF.

CDR3 sequence (DNA): TGTGCCAGTAGTCATGGACTAGGCGGCATTCAGTACTTC. Protein product: CASSHGLGGIQYF. The chain links TRBV19 to TRBJ2-4; the match to TRBD2 covers 7 bases. This CDR3 comprises 13 residues. Unmatched junction bases numbered 7, after V lost 5 bases and J lost 9 bases. Germline CDR1 LNHDA, CDR2 SQIVND (reference sequence).